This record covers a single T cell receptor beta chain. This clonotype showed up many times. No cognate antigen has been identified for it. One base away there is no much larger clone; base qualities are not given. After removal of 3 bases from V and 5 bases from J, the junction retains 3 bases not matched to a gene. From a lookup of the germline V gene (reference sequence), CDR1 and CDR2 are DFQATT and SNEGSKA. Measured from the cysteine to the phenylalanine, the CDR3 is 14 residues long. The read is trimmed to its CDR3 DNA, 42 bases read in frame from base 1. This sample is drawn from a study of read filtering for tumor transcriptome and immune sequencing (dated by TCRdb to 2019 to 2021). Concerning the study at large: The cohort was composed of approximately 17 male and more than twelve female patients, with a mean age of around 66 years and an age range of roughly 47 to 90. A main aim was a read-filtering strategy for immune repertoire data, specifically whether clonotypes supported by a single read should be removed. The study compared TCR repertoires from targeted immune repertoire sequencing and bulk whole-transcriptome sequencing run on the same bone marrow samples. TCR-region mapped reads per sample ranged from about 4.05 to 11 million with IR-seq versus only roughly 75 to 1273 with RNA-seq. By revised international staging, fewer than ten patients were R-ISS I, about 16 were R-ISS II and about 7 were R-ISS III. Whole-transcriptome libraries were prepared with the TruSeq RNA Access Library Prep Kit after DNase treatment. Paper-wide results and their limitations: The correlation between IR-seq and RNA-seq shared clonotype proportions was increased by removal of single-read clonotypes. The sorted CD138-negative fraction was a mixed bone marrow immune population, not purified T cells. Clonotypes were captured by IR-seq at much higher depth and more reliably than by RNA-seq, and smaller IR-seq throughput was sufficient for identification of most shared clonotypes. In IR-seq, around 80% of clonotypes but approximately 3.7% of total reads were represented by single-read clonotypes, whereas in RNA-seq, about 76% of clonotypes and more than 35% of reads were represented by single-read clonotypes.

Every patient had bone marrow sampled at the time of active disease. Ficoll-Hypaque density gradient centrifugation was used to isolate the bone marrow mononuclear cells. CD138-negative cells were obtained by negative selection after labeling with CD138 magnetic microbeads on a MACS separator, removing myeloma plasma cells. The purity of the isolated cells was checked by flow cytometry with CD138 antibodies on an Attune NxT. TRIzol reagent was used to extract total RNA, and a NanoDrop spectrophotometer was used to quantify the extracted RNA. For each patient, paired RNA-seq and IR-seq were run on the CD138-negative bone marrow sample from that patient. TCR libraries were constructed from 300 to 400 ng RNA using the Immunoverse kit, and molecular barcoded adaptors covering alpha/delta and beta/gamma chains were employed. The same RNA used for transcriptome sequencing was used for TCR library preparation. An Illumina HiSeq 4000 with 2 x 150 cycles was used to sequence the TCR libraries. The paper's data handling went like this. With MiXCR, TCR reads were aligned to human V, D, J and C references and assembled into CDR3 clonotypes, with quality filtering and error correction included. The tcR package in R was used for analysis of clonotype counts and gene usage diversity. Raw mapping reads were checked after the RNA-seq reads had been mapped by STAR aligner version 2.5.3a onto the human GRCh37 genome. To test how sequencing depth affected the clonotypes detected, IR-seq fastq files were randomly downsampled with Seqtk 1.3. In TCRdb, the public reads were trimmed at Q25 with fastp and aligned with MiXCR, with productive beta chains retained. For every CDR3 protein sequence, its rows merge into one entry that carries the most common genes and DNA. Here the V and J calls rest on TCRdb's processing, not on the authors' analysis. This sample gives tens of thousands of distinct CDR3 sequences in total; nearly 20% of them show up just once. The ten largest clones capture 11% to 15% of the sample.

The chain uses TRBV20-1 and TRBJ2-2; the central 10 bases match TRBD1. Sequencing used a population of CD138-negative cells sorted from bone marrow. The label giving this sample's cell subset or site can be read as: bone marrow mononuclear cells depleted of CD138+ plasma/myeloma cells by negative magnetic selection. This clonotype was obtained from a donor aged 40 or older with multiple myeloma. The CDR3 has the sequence CSASGQGVTGELFF. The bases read TGCAGTGCTAGTGGACAGGGGGTTACCGGGGAGCTGTTTTTT.